Below are 6 T cell receptor beta chains sequenced from a single sample in a study of beta chain features in type 1 diabetes. Study-wide results and limits: There was a moderate but significant shortening of TCRB CDR3s in all four CD4+ subsets of Type 1 diabetes patients.

The antigens of these receptors remain unknown. Isolated RNA was reverse transcribed in full, so expressed TCRB transcripts were sequenced. Measured with immunoSEQ multiplex PCR; TCRdb has only the in-frame clones, and not every one. The table includes about 710,000 clones, around 15% detected once. The sample consisted of naive CD4+ T cells from blood. The receptors derive from a man aged 18 to 29 with type 1 diabetes.

This chain links TRBV7-2 with TRBJ2-5; tentative D call: TRBD1 (5 bases). The CDR3 runs 16 residues. The V gene lost 4 bases and the J gene lost 2 bases, with 17 bases spanning the gap. The germline V gene has CDR1 SGHTA and CDR2 FQGNSA. CDR3 in DNA: TGTGCCAGCAGCTCCAAGTCAGGGTTGGCACAAGAGACCCAGTACTTC. It specifies CASSSKSGLAQETQYF.

This clone has a handful of counts. The chain uses TRBV9 and TRBJ2-1; D possibly matches TRBD1 or TRBD2 (5 bases each). The V gene's germline CDR1 is SGDLS and CDR2 YYNGEE. The CDR3 has 15 amino acids. V was clipped by 4 bases and J by 0 bases, with 11 bases between them. The CDR3 loop reads CASSPRGSSYNEQFF. The CDR3 nucleotides read TGTGCCAGCAGCCCCCGGGGCAGCTCCTACAATGAGCAGTTCTTC. The full variable domain, in which reference TRBV9 and TRBJ2-1 provide the parts outside the CDR3, is DSGVTQTPKHLITATGQRVTLRCSPRSGDLSVYWYQQSLDQGLQFLIQYYNGEERAKGNILERFSAQQFPDLHSELNLSSLELGDSALYFCASSPRGSSYNEQFFGPGTRLTVL.

This clone came up a few times. V usage is TRBV18 and J usage is TRBJ2-5; D is unresolved. The CDR3 runs to 13 residues. Germline CDR1 and CDR2: KGHSH and LQKENI. V was clipped by 4 bases and J by 0 bases, with 6 bases between them. The chain's CDR3 is CASSRVYQETQYF. CDR3 DNA: TGTGCCAGCTCACGGGTGTACCAAGAGACCCAGTACTTC.

This chain links TRBV19 with TRBJ2-3, with 8 bases identical to TRBD2. CDR3 size: 13 residues. Germline V CDR1 and CDR2: LNHDA, SQIVND (reference sequence). V lost 10 bases, J lost 3 bases, and 6 bases stayed unmatched. The CDR3 nucleotides read TGTGCCACCCTACGGGGGGGAACAGATACGCAGTATTTT. Translated, it gives CATLRGGTDTQYF.

This clone was picked up a small number of times. The V gene is TRBV27, the J gene TRBJ2-5, with 12 positions matching TRBD2. With 3 bases clipped from V and 3 bases from J, the junction kept 5 bases outside the gene matches. Looked up from germline, CDR1 is MNHEY and CDR2 is SMNVEV (reference sequence). This CDR3 region has 16 residues. The CDR3 spells CASSFWTSGIKETQYF. The CDR3 DNA follows: TGTGCCAGCAGTTTCTGGACTAGCGGGATTAAAGAGACCCAGTACTTC.

The chain recombines TRBV5-1 with TRBJ1-3; possibly TRBD1 for D (6 bases). CDR1 and CDR2 (germline): SGHRS, YFSETQ. The CDR3 totals 15 residues. V was pared by 2 bases and J by 0 bases, with 9 bases between. This chain's CDR3 is CASSLQGTSGNTIYF. For the CDR3, the DNA is TGCGCCAGCAGCTTACAGGGTACCTCTGGAAACACCATATATTTT.